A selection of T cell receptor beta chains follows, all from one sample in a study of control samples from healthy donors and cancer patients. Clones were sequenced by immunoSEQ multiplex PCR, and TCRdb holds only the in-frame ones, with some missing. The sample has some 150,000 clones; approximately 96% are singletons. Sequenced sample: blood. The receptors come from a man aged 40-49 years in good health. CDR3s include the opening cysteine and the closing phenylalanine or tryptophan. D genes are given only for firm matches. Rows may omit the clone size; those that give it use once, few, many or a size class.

DNA: TGTGCCAGCAGCTTGTACGGACTGAACACTGAAGCTTTCTTT
CDR3: CASSLYGLNTEAFF
D: -
size: -
J: TRBJ1-1
V: TRBV5-6

DNA: TGTGCCAGCAGCCGCTACGGGACAGGGACTGGAAACACCATATATTTT
CDR3: CASSRYGTGTGNTIYF
D: TRBD1
size: -
J: TRBJ1-3
V: TRBV3-1/TRBV3-2

DNA: TGTGCCAGCATCAGTAGCGGGGGGGCCTACAATGAGCAGTTCTTC
CDR3: CASISSGGAYNEQFF
D: TRBD2
size: -
J: TRBJ2-1
V: TRBV6-5

DNA: TGCGCCAGCAGTTCCGGGACAGGGGGCGCTTACTATGGCTACACCTTC
CDR3: CASSSGTGGAYYGYTF
D: TRBD1
size: -
J: TRBJ1-2
V: TRBV5-1

DNA: TGTGCCAGCAGTAGAACCCCGGGACTAGCGGGGGGCCCCCACTACGAGCAGTACTTC
CDR3: CASSRTPGLAGGPHYEQYF
D: TRBD2
size: -
J: TRBJ2-7
V: TRBV7-9

DNA: TGTGCCAGCAGTTACTCGCATGACAGGATCTATGGCTACACCTTC
CDR3: CASSYSHDRIYGYTF
D: -
size: -
J: TRBJ1-2
V: TRBV6-2/TRBV6-3

DNA: TGTGCCAGCAGCTCAGGGGGCAGCATTCAGTACTTC
CDR3: CASSSGGSIQYF
D: TRBD1
size: -
J: TRBJ2-4
V: TRBV2

DNA: TGCGCCAGCAGCTTGGGAAAGGGGTCCCTCAATGAGCAGTTCTTC
CDR3: CASSLGKGSLNEQFF
D: -
size: -
J: TRBJ2-1
V: TRBV5-1

DNA: TGTGCCAGCAGTTCATTAGTGAACACTGAAGCTTTCTTT
CDR3: CASSSLVNTEAFF
D: -
size: -
J: TRBJ1-1
V: TRBV28

DNA: TGTGCCAGTAGTATAGGGGGACAGGTGTACACTGAAGCTTTCTTT
CDR3: CASSIGGQVYTEAFF
D: TRBD1
size: -
J: TRBJ1-1
V: TRBV19

DNA: TGTGCCAGCAGTGGGCGGAGGTCAAGCTCCTATAATTCACCCCTCCACTTT
CDR3: CASSGRRSSSYNSPLHF
D: -
size: -
J: TRBJ1-6
V: TRBV2

DNA: TGTGCCAGCAGTTCCCGGGACAGCAATCAGCCCCAGCATTTT
CDR3: CASSSRDSNQPQHF
D: -
size: -
J: TRBJ1-5
V: TRBV13

DNA: TGTGCCAGCAGCTTTAGTCCAAACGACGCCGGGGAGCTGTTTTTT
CDR3: CASSFSPNDAGELFF
D: -
size: many
J: TRBJ2-2
V: TRBV5-6

DNA: TGTGCCACCTCCAGGGGGGGAGGCAATGAGCAGTTCTTC
CDR3: CATSRGGGNEQFF
D: -
size: -
J: TRBJ2-1
V: TRBV24-1

DNA: TGCGCCAGCAGCCCATCGGGACATGACTACTACACCTTC
CDR3: CASSPSGHDYYTF
D: -
size: -
J: TRBJ1-2
V: TRBV5-1

DNA: TGTGCCAGCAGCCAAACTTACAGGGGGGATACGCAGTATTTT
CDR3: CASSQTYRGDTQYF
D: TRBD1
size: -
J: TRBJ2-3
V: TRBV3-1/TRBV3-2

DNA: TGTGCCAGCTCGACAGTAAACTATGGCTACACCTTC
CDR3: CASSTVNYGYTF
D: -
size: -
J: TRBJ1-2
V: TRBV25-1

DNA: TGTGCCAGTAGTATGGGGGGCAACACTGAAGCTTTCTTT
CDR3: CASSMGGNTEAFF
D: -
size: -
J: TRBJ1-1
V: TRBV19